The clone carrying this T cell receptor (beta chain) was seen a handful of times. TCRdb redid the calling of the multiplex PCR reads with MiXCR, one entry per CDR3 protein. The sample has approximately 89,000 distinct CDR3 sequences, approximately 30% seen once; the top ten hold 8.1%. Per germline, CDR1 ENHRY and CDR2 SYGVKD. There are 14 residues in the CDR3. The lymph nodes were axillary draining lymph nodes from breast cancer patients. The data are from a study of breast tumors, draining lymph nodes, adjacent tissues. The sequencing input was axillary lymph node tissue. V gene TRBV10-3 combines with J gene TRBJ1-6; no definite D call. The source is a female donor with breast cancer. Some clones in this sample may be carry-over from other donors' samples. Written as DNA, the CDR3 is TGTGGCGTCAGTGAGGCGGGTGCGGATTCACCCCTCCACTTT. Protein: CGVSEAGADSPLHF.